The 22 T cell receptor beta chains given below trace back to one sample, sequenced in a study of graft-versus-host responses after intestinal transplantation. TCRdb keeps only in-frame clones here, not all; method: immunoSEQ multiplex PCR. Among 80,000 to 100,000 clones listed, 92% were seen once. Their cognate antigens are unknown. The sequenced sample was unstimulated CD4+ T cells sorted from spleen or lymph node cells, obtained before intestinal transplant. The receptors shown here come from a human donor who received an intestinal transplant.

The chain joins TRBV19 to TRBJ2-2; 8 nucleotides match TRBD1. CDR1 LNHDA and CDR2 SQIVND come from the germline V gene (reference sequence). The CDR3 is made up of 14 amino acids. V lost 7 bases to trimming and J lost 6 bases; unmatched junction nucleotides: 7. This chain's CDR3 is CASKSTGDAGELFF. As DNA, the CDR3 is TGTGCCAGTAAATCGACAGGGGACGCCGGGGAGCTGTTTTTT.

This rearrangement joins TRBV5-1 to TRBJ2-5; TRBD1 matches 9 bases. V was pared by 8 bases and J by 5 bases, with 10 bases of the junction left unmatched. Germline V gene sequence: CDR1 SGHRS, CDR2 YFSETQ. The CDR3 has 14 amino acids. The CDR3 reads CASNVQGALETQYF. For the CDR3, the DNA is TGCGCCAGTAACGTACAGGGGGCATTGGAGACCCAGTACTTC.

This chain uses TRBV6-1 with TRBJ2-5, with 8 bases matching TRBD1. Per the germline V gene, CDR1 is MNHNS and CDR2 is SASEGT. J gave up 4 bases and V 5 bases, and 6 bases lay outside the gene matches. The CDR3 is 14 amino acids. The CDR3 DNA reads as TGTGCCAGCAGTCGCGGACAGGGTGGAGAGACCCAGTACTTC. Protein product: CASSRGQGGETQYF.

This clone was observed a few times. V usage is TRBV5-8 and J usage is TRBJ1-4, with 7 nucleotides matching TRBD1. After removal of 2 bases from V and 8 bases from J, the junction contained 9 bases not matched to a gene. Germline CDR1 is SGHTS and CDR2 is YDEGEE. This CDR3 has 15 amino acids. The chain's CDR3 is CASSFKGADGEKLFF. The CDR3 DNA reads TGTGCCAGCAGCTTTAAGGGGGCAGATGGGGAAAAACTGTTTTTT. Complete variable domain (other parts from reference TRBV5-8 and TRBJ1-4): EAGVTQSPTHLIKTRGQQATLRCSPISGHTSVYWYQQALGLGLQFLLWYDEGEERNRGNFPPRFSGRQFPNYSSELNVNALELEDSALYLCASSFKGADGEKLFFGSGTQLSVL.

J is TRBJ2-7 and V is TRBV11-2; 8 bases align to TRBD1. The germline gives CDR1 SGHAT, CDR2 FQNNGV. There are 14 residues in the CDR3. The CDR3 coding sequence is TGTGCCAGCAGCTTAGTGTTGGGGACAGGTCTGACGTCGGTC. It translates to CASSLVLGTGLTSV.

The chain has TRBV2 and TRBJ1-5, with D unresolved. Germline V gene sequence: CDR1 SNHLY, CDR2 FYNNEI. V was shortened by 0 bases and J by 5 bases, with 14 bases between the two germline ends. The CDR3 sequence is 16 residues long. CDR3 DNA: TGTGCCAGCAGTGAAGCGCGGCAGACGGGGTATCAGCCCCAGCATTTT. Protein product: CASSEARQTGYQPQHF.

This clone appeared a single time. The chain has TRBV27 and TRBJ2-7; D is perhaps TRBD1 (5 bases). CDR3 length: 15 amino acids. V lost 5 bases and J lost 2, with 16 bases in between. From germline, CDR1 is MNHEY and CDR2 SMNVEV (reference sequence). CDR3 loop: CASSPRPTVAYEQYF. CDR3 in DNA: TGTGCCAGCAGTCCGCGTCCGACAGTCGCCTACGAGCAGTACTTC.

The chain employs TRBV7-8 and TRBJ2-3; 13 positions agree with TRBD2. The length of the CDR3 is 16 residues. The germline V gene has CDR1 SGHVS and CDR2 FQNEAQ. V lost 5 bases to trimming and J lost 5 bases; unmatched junction nucleotides: 7. CDR3 DNA: TGTGCCAGCAGCCCCAAACGACTAGCGGGGGGAGATACGCAGTATTTT. Translating gives CASSPKRLAGGDTQYF.

The CDR3 DNA follows: TGTGCCAGCAGCCCCCAGGGTAGCGGGAGTTTCTACACAGATACGCAGTATTTT. It yields the protein CASSPQGSGSFYTDTQYF. V and J are TRBV7-6 and TRBJ2-3; the match to TRBD2 covers 9 bases. This CDR3 contains 18 residues. Trimming removed 5 bases from V and 2 bases from J; junction bases left unmatched: 14. CDR1 SGHVS and CDR2 FNYEAQ come from the germline V gene.

The chain joins TRBV7-2 to TRBJ2-3; no clear D. The CDR3 totals 12 residues. Germline lookup yields CDR1 SGHTA and CDR2 FQGNSA. The germline V and J ends were trimmed by 2 bases and 2 bases, with 2 bases remaining between them. CDR3 protein: CASSLYTDTQYF. CDR3 in DNA: TGTGCCAGCAGCTTATACACAGATACGCAGTATTTT.

V is TRBV2 and J is TRBJ2-7; tentatively, D is TRBD1 (5 bases). V dropped 7 bases and J dropped 2 bases, with 12 bases sitting between them. The germline CDR1 and CDR2 sequences are SNHLY and FYNNEI. The CDR3 runs to 13 residues. This CDR3 reads CASKLDSPYEQYF. Written as DNA, the CDR3 is TGTGCCAGCAAGCTCGACAGTCCCTACGAGCAGTACTTC.

The chain combines TRBV14 with TRBJ2-5; 10 bases agree with TRBD1. In germline, CDR1 is SGHDN, CDR2 FVKESK. The CDR3 runs to 18 residues. Losses at the gene ends were 4 bases for V and 2 bases for J; bases not matched to a gene: 13. CDR3 DNA sequence: TGTGCCAGCAGCCCACTCTTTGGGACAGGGGCATCTCAAGAGACCCAGTACTTC. This gives the protein CASSPLFGTGASQETQYF.

This chain links TRBV7-8 with TRBJ2-3, with 10 bases lining up with TRBD2. CDR3 length: 16 amino acids. Germline V lookup: CDR1 SGHVS, CDR2 FQNEAQ. With V trimmed by 6 bases and J by 2 bases, 8 bases remained unmatched. The DNA for the CDR3 is TGTGCCAGCAGTCCCGGGACTAGCGCCCCCACAGATACGCAGTATTTT. Residues: CASSPGTSAPTDTQYF.

The genes are TRBV2 and TRBJ1-4; D ambiguous. V was trimmed by 6 bases and J by 0 bases, leaving 8 bases between them. The CDR3 is 14 residues long. Germline lookup yields CDR1 SNHLY and CDR2 FYNNEI. CDR3 DNA sequence: TGTGCCAGCAGGCCTAATCCAACTAATGAAAAACTGTTTTTT. Translation: CASRPNPTNEKLFF.

The chain carries TRBV7-2 and TRBJ1-6; tentative D call: TRBD1 (6 bases). CDR3 length: 14 residues. V was trimmed by 1 base and J by 7 bases, leaving 8 bases between them. Germline-derived CDR1 and CDR2 are SGHTA and FQGNSA. CDR3: CASSLGTANSPLHF. Here the CDR3 DNA reads TGTGCCAGCAGCTTAGGGACAGCCAATTCACCCCTCCACTTT.

The rearrangement links TRBV30 to TRBJ1-5, with no clear D. The CDR3 has 13 residues. Germline V lookup: CDR1 GTSNPN, CDR2 SVGIG (reference sequence). V dropped 5 bases and J dropped 0 bases, with 8 bases sitting between them. The CDR3 DNA reads TGTGCCTGGGGAGGCAATAGCAATCAGCCCCAGCATTTT. Protein product: CAWGGNSNQPQHF.

This clone was counted a single time. The V call is TRBV7-9, the J call TRBJ1-6; D uncertain. The CDR3 contains 13 residues. V shed 5 bases and J shed 7 bases, with 9 bases lying between them. Germline V gives CDR1 SEHNR, CDR2 FQNEAQ (reference sequence). DNA for the CDR3: TGTGCCAGCAGCCGTACGGGGAATTCACCCCTCCACTTT. Translating it yields CASSRTGNSPLHF.

A note on this clone: Other nucleotide sequences from this sample produce the same CDR3. The chain links TRBV4-1 to TRBJ2-7; TRBD2 aligns across 14 bases. The CDR3 has 15 amino acids. Trimming at V came to 4 bases and at J to 3 bases, leaving 2 bases not matched to a gene. CDR1 and CDR2 (germline): MGHRA, YSYEKL. CDR3 sequence reads: CASSPGLAGGYEQYF. DNA for the CDR3: TGCGCCAGCAGCCCCGGACTAGCGGGAGGCTACGAGCAGTACTTC.

The rearrangement joins TRBV7-9 to TRBJ1-1; a possible D gene is TRBD1 (5 bases). V dropped 3 bases and J dropped 1 base, with 15 bases sitting between them. Germline lookup yields CDR1 SEHNR and CDR2 FQNEAQ (reference sequence). The CDR3 has 16 amino acids. Here the CDR3 reads CASSFPGEAGNTEAFF. The CDR3 DNA reads TGTGCCAGCAGCTTCCCGGGGGAGGCGGGGAACACTGAAGCTTTCTTT. Full variable domain (outside the CDR3, taken from reference TRBV7-9 and TRBJ1-1): DTGVSQNPRHKITKRGQNVTFRCDPISEHNRLYWYRQTLGQGPEFLTYFQNEAQLEKSRLLSDRFSAERPKGSFSTLEIQRTEQGDSAMYLCASSFPGEAGNTEAFFGQGTRLTVV.

V is TRBV14 and J is TRBJ2-7; D is perhaps TRBD2 (6 bases). Germline-derived CDR1 and CDR2 are SGHDN and FVKESK. This CDR3 spans 14 amino acids. V was cut by 4 bases and J by 3 bases, with 13 bases left in between. CDR3 bases: TGTGCCAGCAGCCTGGCCGGGACTTACTACGAGCAGTACTTC. Amino acid sequence: CASSLAGTYYEQYF.

The chain links TRBV27 to TRBJ2-7; D gene ambiguous. The CDR3 runs 13 residues. Germline CDR1 reads MNHEY; CDR2 reads SMNVEV (reference sequence). The V end lost 8 bases, the J end lost 0 bases, and 11 bases lay between the germline ends. The CDR3 here is CASRAYSSYEQYF. Written as DNA, the CDR3 is TGTGCCAGCCGAGCCTACAGCTCCTACGAGCAGTACTTC.

V gene TRBV4-3 combines with J gene TRBJ2-3; 9 bases are a match to TRBD1. The V gene's germline CDR1 is LGHNA and CDR2 YSLEER. With 2 bases clipped from V and 4 bases from J, the junction kept 13 bases outside the gene matches. The CDR3 runs to 18 residues. The CDR3 sequence: CASSQYLPGTGLPDTQYF. The CDR3 DNA follows: TGCGCCAGCAGCCAATACCTCCCCGGGACAGGGCTGCCAGATACGCAGTATTTT.